The entry that follows covers one T cell receptor beta chain sequence. Its cognate antigen is unknown. Additional DNA sequences in this sample encode the identical CDR3. This entry is derived from a study of OX40 agonist ivuxolimab in advanced cancers. Overall study results and limits: Clonal expansion by week 6 occurred in CD4+ and CD8+ blood T cells (at 0.1 to 3.0 mg/kg). In CD8+ T cells, expanded clones were on average more numerous than in CD4+.

Profiling relied on immunoSEQ multiplex PCR, and the TCRdb table lists in-frame clones only, not all of them. The sample consists of some 83,000 clones, less than 95% of them appearing once. The clonotype comes from an adult with an advanced solid tumor such as melanoma, head and neck, liver or kidney cancer. The sequences come from CD4+ or CD8+ T cells sorted from blood, collected in a trial of the OX40 agonist ivuxolimab.

The CDR3 spells CASSVGPDTQYF. The CDR3 coding sequence is TGTGCCAGCAGCGTAGGTCCAGATACGCAGTATTTT. The rearrangement joins TRBV9 to TRBJ2-3; D gene ambiguous. Germline CDR1 reads SGDLS; CDR2 reads YYNGEE. The CDR3 has 12 amino acids. The V end lost 0 bases, the J end lost 4 bases, and 3 bases lay between the germline ends.